Listed here is a single T cell receptor (beta chain). The entry originates in a study of control samples from healthy donors and cancer patients. Germline V gives CDR1 SEHNR, CDR2 FQNEAQ (reference sequence). The CDR3 is made up of 15 amino acids. V shed 2 bases, J shed 4 bases, and the junction held 6 bases outside the gene matches. Sequenced by immunoSEQ multiplex PCR; TCRdb stores in-frame clones only, minus some. The data contain about 53,000 clones, about 85% of them singletons. This chain links TRBV7-9 with TRBJ2-5; 8 bases map to TRBD2. This receptor was obtained from a man aged 55 to 70 with head and neck cancer. The sequenced material came from PBMCs. This CDR3 is CASSLPTGGVETQYF. CDR3 DNA sequence: TGTGCCAGCAGCTTACCGACCGGGGGGGTAGAGACCCAGTACTTC.